Following are 20 T cell receptor beta chains from one sample sequenced in a study of human T cells and chemical hapten exposure. The time point was: patch test 1, 2 weeks after DPC sensitization. The sample's treatment: therapeutic diphenylcyclopropenone sensitization with weekly scalp DPC. One entry per CDR3 protein results from TCRdb running MiXCR on the RACE reads. Here the sample spans under 450,000 distinct CDR3 sequences, more than 4.5% being singletons. The sequencing used whole blood, collected in connection with sensitization to the hapten diphenylcyclopropenone (DPC). The receptors were gathered from a woman aged 50 to 60 with alopecia areata. Some clones in this sample may be carry-over from other donors' samples.

In its sample, this clonotype was seen a few times. CDR3 bases: TGTGCCACCAGCACAGGACTAGCGGTCGGTGAGCAGTTCTTC. It yields the protein CATSTGLAVGEQFF. The chain links TRBV15 to TRBJ2-1; 10 nucleotides align to TRBD2. Germline loops: CDR1 LNHNV, CDR2 YYDKDF (reference sequence). The CDR3 consists of 14 residues. V lost 4 bases and J lost 9; bases outside the gene matches: 6.

There are many counts of this clonotype. The J gene is TRBJ1-5, the V gene TRBV6-1; D unclear. CDR1 is MNHNS, CDR2 SASEGT, per germline. V was trimmed by 4 bases and J by 8 bases, leaving 15 bases between them. The CDR3 is 14 amino acids. CDR3 sequence reads: CASSVDRGGEPQHF. The CDR3 bases are TGTGCCAGCAGTGTGGACCGGGGAGGAGAGCCCCAGCATTTT.

The V and J genes are TRBV2 and TRBJ2-3; D might be TRBD2 (5 bases). Germline loops: CDR1 SNHLY, CDR2 FYNNEI. The CDR3 sequence is 13 residues long. The V and J ends lost 0 bases and 5 bases respectively, with 6 bases between them. CDR3 nucleotides: TGTGCCAGCAGTGAAGCACGGGGAGATACGCAGTATTTT. As protein: CASSEARGDTQYF.

With regard to this clonotype: A much larger clone differs from this one at a single base, so this may be a read error. The chain uses TRBV13 and TRBJ2-6; 10 bases fit TRBD1. The CDR3 totals 18 residues. Per germline, CDR1 PRHDT and CDR2 FYEKMQ (reference sequence). For the CDR3, the DNA is TGTGCCATCAGCGAAACCGGGACAGGGGACTCTGGGGCCAACGTCCTGACTTTC. Translated, it gives CAISETGTGDSGANVLTF.

This clonotype has a count of ten or more. V usage is TRBV7-9 and J usage is TRBJ2-3, with D perhaps matching TRBD1 or TRBD2 (5 bases each). The CDR3 is made up of 15 amino acids. The germline V and J ends were trimmed by 4 bases and 4 bases, with 15 bases remaining between them. The V gene's germline CDR1 is SEHNR and CDR2 FQNEAQ (reference sequence). The CDR3 sequence: CASSSGTLNADTQYF. CDR3 in DNA: TGTGCCAGCAGCTCCGGGACCCTCAACGCAGATACGCAGTATTTT. The full variable domain, rest sourced from reference TRBV7-9 and TRBJ2-3, is DTGVSQNPRHKITKRGQNVTFRCDPISEHNRLYWYRQTLGQGPEFLTYFQNEAQLEKSRLLSDRFSAERPKGSFSTLEIQRTEQGDSAMYLCASSSGTLNADTQYFGPGTRLTVL.

In its sample, this clonotype was seen many times. The V gene is TRBV7-2, the J gene TRBJ1-4; TRBD1 matches 10 bases. The V gene end was trimmed by 1 base and the J gene end by 11 bases; junction bases not matched to a gene: 1. The CDR3 totals 13 residues. In germline, CDR1 is SGHTA, CDR2 FQGNSA. This CDR3 is CASSLGTGGKLFF. The CDR3 DNA reads TGTGCCAGCAGCTTAGGGACAGGGGGGAAACTGTTTTTT.

V is TRBV6-1 and J is TRBJ2-5; tentative D call: TRBD2 (7 bases). This CDR3 is 14 amino acids long. Looked up from germline, CDR1 is MNHNS and CDR2 is SASEGT. Between the trimmed V and J ends, which lost 8 bases and 4 bases, there was a span of 17 bases. The CDR3, as DNA: TGTGCCAGCCTCATCTTAGGGGGGGTAGAGACCCAGTACTTC. Amino acid sequence: CASLILGGVETQYF.

This clonotype was picked up a small number of times. The V gene is TRBV3-1, the J gene TRBJ1-2, with D possibly being TRBD1 (6 bases). The CDR3 is 15 residues long. The germline V and J ends were trimmed by 0 bases and 4 bases, with 12 bases remaining between them. Germline V lookup: CDR1 LGHDT, CDR2 YNNKEL (reference sequence). DNA for the CDR3: TGTGCCAGCAGCCAAGAGTGGGGGGCTTCCTATGGCTACACCTTC. It codes for CASSQEWGASYGYTF.

This clonotype was seen a handful of times. V usage is TRBV28 and J usage is TRBJ2-5; 8 bases are shared with TRBD2. Trimming took 3 bases from V and 2 from J; bases not matched to a gene: 8. Per the germline V gene, CDR1 is MDHEN and CDR2 is SYDVKM. This CDR3 is built from 16 residues. The CDR3 is CASSFGTSALQETQYF. CDR3 DNA: TGTGCCAGCAGTTTCGGGACTAGTGCCTTACAAGAGACCCAGTACTTC.

The chain links TRBV7-6 to TRBJ2-1; possible D gene TRBD2, 5 bases. The CDR3 has 13 residues. V lost 5 bases to trimming and J lost 5 bases, with 10 bases between them. CDR1 SGHVS and CDR2 FNYEAQ come from the germline V gene. The CDR3 reads CASSPGLNNEQFF. In DNA, the CDR3 is TGTGCCAGCAGCCCGGGATTGAACAATGAGCAGTTCTTC.

This clonotype was seen a handful of times. The V gene is TRBV7-9, the J gene TRBJ1-5; D may be TRBD1 (6 bases). Trimming left V 4 bases short and J 2 bases short, with 21 bases between. Germline CDR1 is SEHNR and CDR2 is FQNEAQ (reference sequence). CDR3 size: 18 residues. The CDR3 sequence: CASSSTGNPPQRNQPQHF. CDR3 nucleotide sequence: TGTGCCAGCAGCTCCACAGGGAACCCCCCCCAACGCAATCAGCCCCAGCATTTT. The entire variable domain, with the rest obtained from reference TRBV7-9 and TRBJ1-5, is as follows: DTGVSQNPRHKITKRGQNVTFRCDPISEHNRLYWYRQTLGQGPEFLTYFQNEAQLEKSRLLSDRFSAERPKGSFSTLEIQRTEQGDSAMYLCASSSTGNPPQRNQPQHFGDGTRLSIL.

This clonotype has a count of ten or more. The DNA for the CDR3 is TGTGCCAGCACCGAGACAGACTATGGCTACACCTTC. It specifies CASTETDYGYTF. The chain couples TRBV12-3 or TRBV12-4 to TRBJ1-2; maybe TRBD1 (5 bases). V was shortened by 7 bases and J by 3 bases, with 9 bases between the two germline ends. The CDR3 loop spans 12 amino acids.

This clonotype was detected a few times. The V and J genes are TRBV6-2 or TRBV6-3 and TRBJ2-1, with a weak D call TRBD2 (6 bases). Germline-derived CDR1 and CDR2 are MNHEY and SVGEGT. Trimming took 2 bases from V and 8 from J, leaving 19 bases between them. The CDR3 runs to 16 residues. For the CDR3, the DNA is TGTGCCAGCAGTTACCCCCGGGACTTCTGGGGGGATGAGCAGTTCTTC. Translated, it gives CASSYPRDFWGDEQFF.

This clonotype came up many times. CDR3 loop: CSVELRLAASEQFF. Here the CDR3 DNA reads TGCAGCGTTGAACTCAGACTAGCCGCATCGGAGCAGTTCTTC. V gene TRBV29-1 combines with J gene TRBJ2-1; 7 bases align to TRBD2. The CDR3 loop spans 14 amino acids. Trimming removed 2 bases from V and 10 bases from J; junction bases left unmatched: 11. Germline-derived CDR1 and CDR2 are SQVTM and ANQGSEA.

The rearrangement joins TRBV6-5 to TRBJ2-7, with TRBD1 identical over 9 bases. The CDR3 is 14 amino acids. V shed 6 bases, J shed 7 bases, and the junction held 10 bases outside the gene matches. The germline V gene encodes CDR1 MNHEY and CDR2 SVGAGI. The CDR3 sequence is CASSHRGRVNEQYF. The CDR3 DNA reads TGTGCCAGCAGCCACAGGGGGCGGGTTAATGAGCAGTACTTC.

The V call is TRBV3-1, the J call TRBJ2-3; the match to TRBD2 covers 13 bases. CDR3 length equals 16 residues. Germline trimming cut 4 bases from V and 5 bases from J; bases unmatched to any gene: 6. Looked up from germline, CDR1 is LGHDT and CDR2 is YNNKEL (reference sequence). CDR3 loop: CASSRLAGGLGDTQYF. The CDR3 nucleotides read TGTGCCAGCAGCCGACTAGCGGGAGGTCTTGGAGATACGCAGTATTTT.

This clonotype occurred many times. The V and J genes are TRBV7-3 and TRBJ2-6, with D tentatively TRBD1 (6 bases). Trimming cost V 1 base and J 0 bases, with 13 bases left between them. The CDR3 sequence is 18 residues long. Germline V gene lookup returns CDR1 SGHTA and CDR2 FQGTGA. The CDR3 sequence: CASSLRGQSNSGANVLTF. CDR3 nucleotides: TGTGCCAGCAGCTTAAGAGGACAGTCAAACTCTGGGGCCAACGTCCTGACTTTC. Based on the CDR3 plus reference TRBV7-3 and TRBJ2-6, the full variable domain is GAGVSQTPSNKVTEKGKYVELRCDPISGHTALYWYRQSLGQGPEFLIYFQGTGAADDSGLPNDRFFAVRPEGSVSTLKIQRTERGDSAVYLCASSLRGQSNSGANVLTFGAGSRLTVL.

In this sample, this clonotype turned up many times. This sequence joins TRBV18 and TRBJ2-3, with 8 bases matching TRBD2. CDR1 and CDR2 from the germline V gene are KGHSH and LQKENI. With V trimmed by 6 bases and J by 3 bases, 8 bases remained unmatched. The length of the CDR3 is 15 residues. CDR3 DNA sequence: TGTGCCAGCTCCCCCTTGGCGGGAGGAACAGATACGCAGTATTTT. As protein: CASSPLAGGTDTQYF.

The J gene is TRBJ2-7, the V gene TRBV3-1; TRBD1 matches 7 bases. Per the germline V gene, CDR1 is LGHDT and CDR2 is YNNKEL (reference sequence). The CDR3 length is 14 residues. Trimming cost V 5 bases and J 3 bases; bases outside gene matches: 7. CDR3 protein: CASSYRGAGYEQYF. CDR3 nucleotide sequence: TGTGCCAGCAGCTACAGGGGCGCGGGCTACGAGCAGTACTTC.

This chain links TRBV29-1 with TRBJ2-7; a possible D gene is TRBD1 (6 bases). The CDR3 spans 12 residues. Germline V lookup: CDR1 SQVTM, CDR2 ANQGSEA. The V and J ends lost 0 bases and 9 bases respectively, with 12 bases between them. The CDR3 protein is CSVEDGTRLQYF. The CDR3 DNA is TGCAGCGTTGAAGATGGGACAAGACTGCAGTACTTC.